The next 26 T cell receptor beta chains were all read from a single sample in a study of T-cell memory formation after mild COVID-19. Via MiXCR, TCRdb re-called the 5' RACE reads, giving one row per CDR3 protein. The sample consists of 150,000 or so distinct CDR3 sequences, roughly 14% of them appearing once. Sequences were obtained from PBMCs or a T cell subset sorted from them (not recorded which). The source of these receptors is an adult woman who had mild COVID-19 (a few samples of this study predate the infection). Cell type and time point are not known.

With regard to this clonotype: A read error may account for a junction end that differs from germline. The chain combines TRBV7-2 with TRBJ2-1; 9 bases fit TRBD2. The CDR3 has 15 residues. From germline, CDR1 is SGHTA and CDR2 FQGNSA. CDR3 residues: CASSLSGGAYSEQFF. CDR3 sequence (DNA): TGTGCCAGCAGCCTTAGCGGGGGCGCCTACAGTGAGCAGTTCTTC.

This sequence joins TRBV3-1 and TRBJ1-6; TRBD1 matches 10 bases. Germline V gene sequence: CDR1 LGHDT, CDR2 YNNKEL (reference sequence). This CDR3 is 18 amino acids long. Trimming cost V 0 bases and J 3 bases; bases outside gene matches: 5. In DNA, the CDR3 is TGTGCCAGCAGCCAAGATTGGACAGGGGGGATCTATAATTCACCCCTCCACTTT. Encoded protein: CASSQDWTGGIYNSPLHF.

In its sample, this clonotype was seen a few times. The V and J genes are TRBV25-1 and TRBJ2-3, with 9 bases identical to TRBD2. CDR3 length: 13 amino acids. With 11 bases clipped from V and 3 bases from J, the junction kept 6 bases outside the gene matches. The V gene's germline CDR1 is MGHDK and CDR2 SYGVNS. DNA for the CDR3: TGTGCCGGAAGCGGGGGGCTTACAGATACGCAGTATTTT. Protein: CAGSGGLTDTQYF.

The V and J genes are TRBV29-1 and TRBJ2-2, with D hard to call. The ends were cut back, 2 bases at V and 0 bases at J, with 4 bases in the middle. The CDR3 is made up of 13 amino acids. From germline, CDR1 is SQVTM and CDR2 ANQGSEA. CDR3 in amino acids: CSVENSNTGELFF. In DNA form, the CDR3 reads TGCAGCGTTGAAAACTCGAACACCGGGGAGCTGTTTTTT.

The chain carries TRBV18 and TRBJ2-3; D not certain. Looked up from germline, CDR1 is KGHSH and CDR2 is LQKENI. The V end was cut by 0 bases, the J end by 6 bases, with 4 bases between. The CDR3 consists of 12 residues. CDR3 nucleotides: TGTGCCAGCTCACCACCGATGGATACGCAGTATTTT. Amino acid sequence: CASSPPMDTQYF.

The rearrangement joins TRBV12-3 or TRBV12-4 to TRBJ2-5, with D perhaps TRBD1 or TRBD2 (5 bases each). The CDR3 extends over 15 amino acids. The V end lost 5 bases, the J end lost 3 bases, and 16 bases lay between the germline ends. CDR3 DNA sequence: TGTGCCAGCAGTCCAGGGACCGCAACCAAAGAGACCCAGTACTTC. This codes for CASSPGTATKETQYF.

About this clonotype: This may come from a read error, since a much larger clone is one base off. V usage is TRBV20-1 and J usage is TRBJ2-1, with 12 bases matching TRBD2. There are 16 residues in the CDR3. Per the germline V gene, CDR1 is DFQATT and CDR2 is SNEGSKA (reference sequence). With V trimmed by 0 bases and J by 2 bases, 2 bases remained unmatched. CDR3 nucleotide sequence: TGCAGTGCTAGAGAGTCTAGCGGGAGGGCCTACAATGAGCAGTTCTTC. This codes for CSARESSGRAYNEQFF.

This clonotype has only a few counts. The chain is built from TRBV3-1 and TRBJ1-2; weak D call: TRBD1 (5 bases). V shed 5 bases and J shed 4 bases, with 14 bases lying between them. CDR3 length: 14 residues. Germline V gene lookup returns CDR1 LGHDT and CDR2 YNNKEL (reference sequence). The CDR3 bases are TGTGCCAGCAGCTCGGGACCGCAAATCTATGGCTACACCTTC. Residues: CASSSGPQIYGYTF.

This clonotype was detected once. The rearrangement links TRBV20-1 to TRBJ2-4; TRBD2 aligns across 12 bases. Unmatched junction bases numbered 6, after V lost 0 bases and J lost 3 bases. This CDR3 has 17 residues. CDR1 DFQATT and CDR2 SNEGSKA come from the germline V gene (reference sequence). CDR3 bases: TGCAGTGCTAGAGATCCCCTAGCGGGAGGGGTCAAAAACATTCAGTACTTC. It specifies CSARDPLAGGVKNIQYF.

J is TRBJ2-3 and V is TRBV20-1, with D perhaps matching TRBD2 (7 bases). The CDR3 is 14 amino acids. Trimming stripped 6 bases from V and 5 bases from J, with 18 bases between. Germline V CDR1 and CDR2: DFQATT, SNEGSKA (reference sequence). The CDR3 DNA reads TGCAGTGCGGCTCCCGGGGGGCCAGGAGATACGCAGTATTTT. Translated, it gives CSAAPGGPGDTQYF.

This chain joins TRBV5-1 and TRBJ2-3; D is possibly TRBD2 (6 bases). Trimming cost V 0 bases and J 2 bases, with 13 bases left between them. The CDR3 extends over 16 amino acids. Germline V lookup: CDR1 SGHRS, CDR2 YFSETQ. The DNA for the CDR3 is TGCGCCAGCAGCTTGGCCGCGGGGTCACCCACAGATACGCAGTATTTT. This codes for CASSLAAGSPTDTQYF.

This clonotype was seen more than once but under ten times. V and J are TRBV25-1 and TRBJ2-7; 8 nucleotides align to TRBD1. This CDR3 has 18 residues. V shed 3 bases and J 0 bases; nucleotides not matched to a gene: 13. The germline CDR1 and CDR2 sequences are MGHDK and SYGVNS. The chain's CDR3 is CASSDEVGGQGGSYEQYF. CDR3 bases: TGTGCCAGCAGTGACGAGGTTGGCGGACAGGGAGGCTCCTACGAGCAGTACTTC.

This clonotype turned up a few times. The chain joins TRBV27 to TRBJ1-1; 7 bases are shared with TRBD1. This CDR3 is 15 amino acids long. V shed 5 bases and J 3 bases; nucleotides not matched to a gene: 9. The germline CDR1 and CDR2 sequences are MNHEY and SMNVEV (reference sequence). The DNA for the CDR3 is TGTGCCAGCAGTCAACGACAGGGATTAGACACTGAAGCTTTCTTT. This encodes CASSQRQGLDTEAFF.

The V call is TRBV6-5, the J call TRBJ2-1, with 12 bases that match TRBD2. The trim removed 6 bases at V and 9 bases at J, leaving 9 bases unmatched. The CDR3 consists of 15 residues. Germline CDR1 reads MNHEY; CDR2 reads SVGAGI. The CDR3 region is CASRPLAGGPGEQFF. Here the CDR3 DNA reads TGTGCCAGCAGACCTCTAGCGGGAGGGCCTGGTGAGCAGTTCTTC.

The chain uses TRBV9 and TRBJ2-7, with D possibly being TRBD2 (6 bases). The CDR3 sequence is 14 residues long. Trimming stripped 4 bases from V and 6 bases from J, with 17 bases between. The germline V gene has CDR1 SGDLS and CDR2 YYNGEE. CDR3 DNA sequence: TGTGCCAGCAGCAGCCCGGGACTGAGTTTCGAGCAGTACTTC. Translating it yields CASSSPGLSFEQYF.

This clonotype is labeled medium-sized. The V and J genes are TRBV2 and TRBJ2-7; TRBD1 agrees at 10 bases. V trimming: 0 bases; J trimming: 6 bases; junction bases outside the gene matches: 8. The CDR3 loop spans 16 amino acids. Germline CDR1 SNHLY, CDR2 FYNNEI. Written as DNA, the CDR3 is TGTGCCAGCAGTGAAGCCTTGGACAGGGGGGCTGTCGAGCAGTACTTC. Encoded protein: CASSEALDRGAVEQYF.

This clonotype was seen more than once but under ten times. V gene TRBV12-3 or TRBV12-4 combines with J gene TRBJ2-3; D uncertain. This CDR3 spans 15 amino acids. Between the trimmed V and J ends, which lost 6 bases and 0 bases, there was a span of 13 bases. CDR3: CASRMRRSSTDTQYF. The CDR3 coding sequence is TGTGCCAGCAGGATGCGGAGATCTAGCACAGATACGCAGTATTTT.

This clonotype was seen ten or more times. The J gene is TRBJ1-1, the V gene TRBV24-1; D remains unclear. This CDR3 spans 12 amino acids. Germline-derived CDR1 and CDR2 are KGHDR and SFDVKD. V was clipped by 3 bases and J by 0 bases, with 1 base between them. CDR3 bases: TGTGCCACCAGTGATCTGAACACTGAAGCTTTCTTT. It specifies CATSDLNTEAFF.

This clonotype was detected a few times. J is TRBJ1-5 and V is TRBV4-3; a weak D match, TRBD1 (5 bases). Trimming stripped 4 bases from V and 5 bases from J, with 9 bases between. This CDR3 comprises 13 residues. From germline, CDR1 is LGHNA and CDR2 YSLEER. Written as DNA, the CDR3 is TGCGCCAGCAGCCGCTCGACAGATCAGCCCCAGCATTTT. It is translated as CASSRSTDQPQHF.

The sample holds one count of this clonotype. The chain links TRBV5-6 to TRBJ1-1; D remains ambiguous. Trimming pared 3 bases from V and 8 bases from J, leaving 11 bases between. Germline CDR1 is SGHDT and CDR2 is YYEEEE. This CDR3 has 12 amino acids. The CDR3: CASSSYPGEAFF. In nucleotides, the CDR3 is TGTGCCAGCAGCTCCTACCCCGGCGAAGCTTTCTTT.

In its sample, this clonotype was seen a few times. The chain has TRBV30 and TRBJ2-1, with TRBD2 as a possible D gene (5 bases). Trimming left V 5 bases short and J 6 bases short, with 8 bases between. Germline V gene data show CDR1 as GTSNPN and CDR2 as SVGIG (reference sequence). The CDR3 covers 11 residues. The CDR3 bases are TGTGCCTGGGGCGAGGGCAATGAGCAGTTCTTC. It encodes CAWGEGNEQFF.

This clonotype came up a few times. The V gene is TRBV7-2, the J gene TRBJ1-2, with D perhaps matching TRBD1 (6 bases). V shed 3 bases and J shed 5 bases, with 16 bases lying between them. In germline, CDR1 is SGHTA, CDR2 FQGNSA. The CDR3 consists of 15 residues. CDR3 sequence reads: CASSLDRQEPYGYTF. CDR3 DNA sequence: TGTGCCAGCAGCTTGGATCGACAGGAGCCTTATGGCTACACCTTC.

This chain uses TRBV7-2 with TRBJ1-3; D possibly corresponds to TRBD1 (5 bases). CDR1 and CDR2 (germline): SGHTA, FQGNSA. With 1 base removed from V and 4 bases from J, the gap between germline ends came to 8 bases. This CDR3 spans 14 amino acids. The CDR3 sequence is CASSLGGTGNTIYF. CDR3 bases: TGTGCCAGCAGCTTAGGGGGGACGGGAAACACCATATATTTT.

In its sample, this clonotype was seen a few times. The genes are TRBV5-1 and TRBJ2-7, with a tentative D call TRBD2 (5 bases). Germline V gene lookup returns CDR1 SGHRS and CDR2 YFSETQ. The V gene lost 4 bases and the J gene lost 6 bases, with 17 bases spanning the gap. The CDR3 consists of 14 residues. CDR3 sequence: CASSEDYGPGEQYF. CDR3 DNA sequence: TGCGCCAGCAGCGAAGACTACGGCCCGGGCGAGCAGTACTTC.

This clonotype showed up just a few times. The chain links TRBV11-2 to TRBJ2-1, with D possibly called TRBD1 or TRBD2 (5 bases each). Germline loops: CDR1 SGHAT, CDR2 FQNNGV. V lost 3 bases to trimming and J lost 10 bases, with 16 bases between them. This CDR3 has 14 residues. The CDR3 sequence: CASSFRGPGREQFF. CDR3 in DNA: TGTGCCAGCAGCTTTCGGGGACCCGGACGAGAGCAGTTCTTC.

The chain couples TRBV19 to TRBJ1-2; no clear D gene. Looked up from germline, CDR1 is LNHDA and CDR2 is SQIVND (reference sequence). The CDR3 runs 13 residues. V dropped 4 bases and J dropped 7 bases, with 13 bases sitting between them. CDR3 DNA: TGTGCCAGTAGTACCGGAGGGATCGGTGGCTACACCTTC. This gives the protein CASSTGGIGGYTF.